These 15 T cell receptor beta chains share one sample of origin, sequenced in a study of T cell responses to AZD1222 COVID-19 vaccine. Using immunoSEQ multiplex PCR, the repertoire was profiled, and TCRdb retains in-frame clones only, with some absent. The sample consists of 70,000 to 90,000 clones, 78% of them appearing once. The starting material was peripheral blood, obtained on day 0 of AZD1222 vaccination. These receptors were taken from an adult in good health.

This clone was observed once. The chain is built from TRBV11-2 and TRBJ2-1, with 14 bases lining up with TRBD2. Germline-derived CDR1 and CDR2 are SGHAT and FQNNGV. The V and J ends lost 6 bases and 13 bases, in that order; junction bases with no gene match: 5. The CDR3 is made up of 13 amino acids. The CDR3 loop reads CASSSTSGRDQFF. The DNA of the CDR3 is TGTGCCAGCAGTTCGACTAGCGGGAGGGACCAGTTCTTC.

The chain recombines TRBV7-6 with TRBJ1-6, with D possibly TRBD1 on 6 matching bases. This CDR3 comprises 15 residues. Germline-derived CDR1 and CDR2 are SGHVS and FNYEAQ. The ends were cut back, 1 base at V and 6 bases at J, with 10 bases in the middle. CDR3 coding DNA: TGTGCCAGCAGCTTAGTGGGGGCGGGTAATTCACCCCTCCACTTT. Amino acids: CASSLVGAGNSPLHF. The full variable domain, in which reference TRBV7-6 and TRBJ1-6 provide the parts outside the CDR3, is GAGVSQSPRYKVTKRGQDVALRCDPISGHVSLYWYRQALGQGPEFLTYFNYEAQQDKSGLPNDRFSAERPEGSISTLTIQRTEQRDSAMYRCASSLVGAGNSPLHFGNGTRLTVT.

The CDR3 here is CASRNRQGVYGYTF. In DNA, the CDR3 is TGTGCCAGTAGAAACAGACAGGGAGTCTATGGCTACACCTTC. The chain joins TRBV19 to TRBJ1-2; 7 nucleotides align to TRBD1. CDR1 LNHDA and CDR2 SQIVND come from the germline V gene (reference sequence). V shed 6 bases and J 4 bases; nucleotides not matched to a gene: 8. This CDR3 region has 14 residues.

In this sample, this clone turned up once. The V call is TRBV29-1, the J call TRBJ2-7; 8 nucleotides align to TRBD1. The germline gives CDR1 SQVTM, CDR2 ANQGSEA. The CDR3 runs to 11 residues. Losses at the gene ends were 6 bases for V and 6 bases for J; bases not matched to a gene: 4. The CDR3 protein is CSVLTGVEQYF. Here the CDR3 DNA reads TGCAGCGTCCTGACAGGGGTCGAGCAGTACTTC.

The rearrangement links TRBV2 to TRBJ1-2; maybe TRBD1 (5 bases). The CDR3 contains 14 residues. Trimming cost V 6 bases and J 7 bases, with 18 bases left between them. Germline-derived CDR1 and CDR2 are SNHLY and FYNNEI. CDR3 DNA sequence: TGTGCCAGCAGACCAGGGTTACTGGGGGGTGGCTACACCTTC. Protein: CASRPGLLGGGYTF.

This clone has just one count. Germline and junction disagree at one end, which may indicate a read error. The rearrangement uses TRBV28 and TRBJ1-4; no clear D. The CDR3 spans 14 residues. Germline V gene lookup returns CDR1 MDHEN and CDR2 SYDVKM. In DNA form, the CDR3 reads TGTGTCAGCTCGGATAGTGCAACTAATGAAAAACTGTTTTTT. Translating it yields CVSSDSATNEKLFF.

This chain joins TRBV11-2 and TRBJ1-2, with D tentatively TRBD1 (6 bases). The CDR3 spans 13 residues. V lost 1 base and J lost 5, with 8 bases in between. Germline lookup yields CDR1 SGHAT and CDR2 FQNNGV. This chain's CDR3 is CASSLGQAYGYTF. The DNA for the CDR3 is TGTGCCAGCAGCTTAGGACAGGCTTATGGCTACACCTTC.

V usage is TRBV28 and J usage is TRBJ2-1, with D possibly matching TRBD1 (5 bases). V was clipped by 7 bases and J by 7 bases, with 14 bases between them. Germline values: CDR1 MDHEN, CDR2 SYDVKM. The CDR3 has 13 residues. DNA for the CDR3: TGTGCCAGCACCGCAGGGTCTGGAAATGAGCAGTTCTTC. It specifies CASTAGSGNEQFF. The whole variable domain, remainder taken from reference TRBV28 and TRBJ2-1, is DVKVTQSSRYLVKRTGEKVFLECVQDMDHENMFWYRQDPGLGLRLIYFSYDVKMKEKGDIPEGYSVSREKKERFSLILESASTNQTSMYLCASTAGSGNEQFFGPGTRLTVL.

The V and J genes are TRBV5-1 and TRBJ2-2; D ambiguous. This CDR3 is 15 amino acids long. From germline, CDR1 is SGHRS and CDR2 YFSETQ. Trimming took 0 bases from V and 6 from J, leaving 12 bases between them. The CDR3 nucleotides read TGCGCCAGCAGCTTGGCGACGACTGTCCCCGGGGAGCTGTTTTTT. Protein product: CASSLATTVPGELFF.

This clone showed up just a few times. This chain uses TRBV30 with TRBJ2-7, with D tentatively TRBD1 or TRBD2 (6 bases each). The CDR3 runs to 16 residues. V was pared by 0 bases and J by 2 bases, with 17 bases between. Germline CDR1 reads GTSNPN; CDR2 reads SVGIG (reference sequence). The CDR3 spells CAWSVLRGRPAYEQYF. In nucleotides, the CDR3 is TGTGCCTGGAGTGTACTAAGGGGGAGGCCAGCCTACGAGCAGTACTTC.

V gene TRBV2 combines with J gene TRBJ1-5, with 10 nucleotides matching TRBD1. After removal of 7 bases from V and 1 base from J, the junction contained 4 bases not matched to a gene. Germline V gene lookup returns CDR1 SNHLY and CDR2 FYNNEI. The CDR3 totals 15 residues. The CDR3, as DNA: TGTGCCAGCACCAGGACAGGGGGGAGCAATCAGCCCCAGCATTTT. This gives the protein CASTRTGGSNQPQHF. Drawing the rest from reference TRBV2 and TRBJ1-5, the complete variable domain is EPEVTQTPSHQVTQMGQEVILRCVPISNHLYFYWYRQILGQKVEFLVSFYNNEISEKSEIFDDQFSVERPDGSNFTLKIRSTKLEDSAMYFCASTRTGGSNQPQHFGDGTRLSIL.

The V call is TRBV28, the J call TRBJ2-5; D ambiguous. CDR1 MDHEN and CDR2 SYDVKM come from the germline V gene. The CDR3 runs 18 residues. The germline V and J ends were trimmed by 7 bases and 4 bases, with 28 bases remaining between them. This chain's CDR3 is CASTPPPGRSLLGETQYF. In nucleotides, the CDR3 is TGTGCCAGCACTCCTCCTCCGGGCCGTAGTCTTTTAGGAGAGACCCAGTACTTC.

The chain carries TRBV10-3 and TRBJ1-1; TRBD1 is a possible D gene (5 bases). V was cut by 9 bases and J by 9 bases, with 20 bases left in between. CDR3 length: 13 amino acids. Germline CDR1 reads ENHRY; CDR2 reads SYGVKD. CDR3 sequence (DNA): TGTGCCATTACGGACGCGGGGCGAAAAAAAGCTTTCTTT. Protein: CAITDAGRKKAFF.

The gene calls are TRBV6-5 and TRBJ1-6; D not resolved. The CDR3 spans 16 residues. Germline CDR1 reads MNHEY; CDR2 reads SVGAGI. V lost 2 bases to trimming and J lost 0 bases, with 8 bases between them. The CDR3 DNA follows: TGTGCCAGCAGTTACCGACGGAGCTCCTATAATTCACCCCTCCACTTT. This translates into CASSYRRSSYNSPLHF.

This chain uses TRBV5-1 with TRBJ1-2; D may be TRBD1 (5 bases). In germline, CDR1 is SGHRS, CDR2 YFSETQ. V was clipped by 4 bases and J by 6 bases, with 13 bases between them. CDR3 length: 13 amino acids. The DNA of the CDR3 is TGCGCCAGCAGCCTCCAGGGAAGGGATGGCTACACCTTC. Translated: CASSLQGRDGYTF.